The clone carrying this T cell receptor beta chain is a singleton in its sample. The entry originates in a study of blood T cell repertoires in COVID-19. At the level of the study: The United States, Italy and Spain were the sources of the acute and convalescent COVID-19 samples.

CDR3 length equals 13 residues. The germline gives CDR1 SQVTM, CDR2 ANQGSEA. With V trimmed by 6 bases and J by 4 bases, 8 bases remained unmatched. Ages ranged from about 18 to 89 years, with residence in about two dozen US areas. Assignments of participants to cohorts depended upon their own reported clinical history. Original processing notes: Reference gene primer amplification yielded estimated nucleated cell counts. Some clones are missing from TCRdb's copy, which holds only in-frame ones; the method was immunoSEQ multiplex PCR. The V and J calls and the clone size are those of that table, but D and trimming were determined from the DNA. This sample has about 280,000 clones; roughly 80% occur once, and the top ten carry roughly 4.7%.

The sequence came from a man aged 35-49 years who had been exposed to COVID-19. The specimen sequenced was PBMCs or T cells enriched from blood (not recorded which). The chain combines TRBV29-1 with TRBJ2-5; 7 nucleotides line up with TRBD1. CDR3 DNA sequence: TGCAGCGTGGAAACAGGGGTGGGAGAGACCCAGTACTTC. Translation gives CSVETGVGETQYF.